Listed below are T cell receptor beta chains from one sample, sequenced in a study of shared clonotypes between healthy human individuals. Measured with immunoSEQ multiplex PCR; TCRdb has only the in-frame clones, and not every one. This sample has around 2.1 million clones; about 93% occur once, and the top ten carry about 1.5%. Sequencing used naive CD8+ T cells from PBMCs. Source of these receptors: a man aged 18-30 years in good health. Some clones in this sample may be carry-over from other donors' samples. CDR3s include the opening cysteine and the closing phenylalanine or tryptophan. A D gene is named only where the DNA matches it firmly. Size is omitted from some rows. Given values are once, few, many or a class for expanded clones.

>TRBD2|TRBV4-1|.|TRBJ2-2
TGCGCCAGCAGCCCCCGCATAGCGGGAGGGTCCGGGGAGCTGTTTTTT
CASSPRIAGGSGELFF
>.|TRBV4-1|.|TRBJ1-1
TGCGCCAGCAGCCAACTCCGCACAGGAGGGGGCACTGAAGCTTTCTTT
CASSQLRTGGGTEAFF
>.|TRBV5-1|.|TRBJ2-1
TGCGCCAGCAGAGAGTCACGCTCCTACAATGAGCAGTTCTTC
CASRESRSYNEQFF
>.|TRBV9|.|TRBJ2-2
TGTGCCAGCAGCGTGGGGGCTCCCGGGGAGCTGTTTTTT
CASSVGAPGELFF
>.|TRBV5-8|.|TRBJ2-7
TGTGCCAGCAGCTTCCGGGACAACTCCTACGAGCAGTACTTC
CASSFRDNSYEQYF
>.|TRBV30|.|TRBJ1-1
TGTGCCTGGAGTGTGGGGGTAGGTAGTGAAGCTTTCTTT
CAWSVGVGSEAFF
>.|TRBV4-3|.|TRBJ2-7
TGCGCCAGCAGCCAAGGTCGCTCAGGGGCCTACGAGCAGTACTTC
CASSQGRSGAYEQYF
>.|TRBV2|.|TRBJ2-7
TGTGCCAGCCGAGGGGACACCACCTACGAGCAGTACTTC
CASRGDTTYEQYF
>.|TRBV7-9|.|TRBJ1-5
TGTGCCAGCAGCGGTCATTTCAGCAATCAGCCCCAGCATTTT
CASSGHFSNQPQHF
>.|TRBV27|.|TRBJ2-2
TGTGCCAGCAGTTTATCAGGGGCTAGCGCGAACACCGGGGAGCTGTTTTTT
CASSLSGASANTGELFF
>.|TRBV7-9|.|TRBJ1-1
TGTGCCAGCAGGGCCGGGGGTTATGAAGCTTTCTTT
CASRAGGYEAFF
>TRBD1|TRBV10-2|.|TRBJ2-7
TGCGCCAGCAGGACAGGGCCCCCCGAGCAGTACTTC
CASRTGPPEQYF
>.|TRBV9|.|TRBJ2-7
TGTGCCAGCAGCGCGGAACCCGGGACGGGACCGACCTACGAGCAGTACTTC
CASSAEPGTGPTYEQYF
>.|TRBV7-9|.|TRBJ2-7
TGTGCCAGCAGCGAAGGACTGAGCTACGAGCAGTACTTC
CASSEGLSYEQYF
>.|TRBV27|.|TRBJ2-7
TGTGCCAGCAGTTTATCTCGGGGGTCCCCCGAGCAGTACTTC
CASSLSRGSPEQYF
>TRBD1|TRBV29-1|.|TRBJ2-1
TGCAGCGTCCTCACCGGGACAGGTACCTACAATGAGCAGTTCTTC
CSVLTGTGTYNEQFF
>TRBD2|TRBV4-1|.|TRBJ2-7
TGCGCCAGCAGCCAAACGAGGCTTACTAGCGGATACGAGCAGTACTTC
CASSQTRLTSGYEQYF
>.|TRBV19|.|TRBJ1-1
TGTGCCAGTAGTAGGCGCCCTGAAGCTTTCTTT
CASSRRPEAFF
>TRBD2|TRBV10-3|.|TRBJ2-5
TGTGCCATCAGTGAGGGCGCTTCCGGGACTAGCGGTGAGACCCAGTACTTC
CAISEGASGTSGETQYF
>.|TRBV7-9|.|TRBJ2-1
TGTGCCAGCAGCTTAGTTGGGGAGGATGAGCAGTTCTTC
CASSLVGEDEQFF
>.|TRBV19|once|TRBJ2-7
TGTGCCAGTAGTACCCTTCTCCAGGTTGGAGGTTACGAGCAGTACTTC
CASSTLLQVGGYEQYF